This T cell receptor (beta chain) was obtained from a study of PD-L1 blockade in urothelial cancer. On the study more broadly: Timepoints chosen for blood analysis were 3 weeks (second dose) and 6 weeks after treatment start. Regarding the study as a whole: By 3 weeks, tumor-associated blood clones had expanded more in durable-benefit patients.

Time point here: peripheral blood 6 weeks after treatment start. Peripheral blood mononuclear cells were collected from every patient before and during treatment, yielding between 1 and 8 samples per patient. Clones were sequenced by immunoSEQ multiplex PCR, and TCRdb holds only the in-frame ones, with some missing. The profile covers about 120,000 clones, with around 93% appearing a single time and 3% to 4% taken by the ten largest. Germline V gene sequence: CDR1 LNHNV, CDR2 YYDKDF (reference sequence). Trimming pared 7 bases from V and 1 base from J, leaving 11 bases between. The CDR3 is 15 amino acids. A note on this clone: Its target is unknown.

Sequenced here: PBMCs, sampled around atezolizumab (anti-PD-L1) treatment. The source of this sequence is a man aged 60-69 years with urothelial cancer. The chain carries TRBV15 and TRBJ2-6; tentative D call: TRBD1 (5 bases). In DNA form, the CDR3 reads TGTGCCACCACCCGAAGGGGTTCTGGGGCCAACGTCCTGACTTTC. Its protein is CATTRRGSGANVLTF.